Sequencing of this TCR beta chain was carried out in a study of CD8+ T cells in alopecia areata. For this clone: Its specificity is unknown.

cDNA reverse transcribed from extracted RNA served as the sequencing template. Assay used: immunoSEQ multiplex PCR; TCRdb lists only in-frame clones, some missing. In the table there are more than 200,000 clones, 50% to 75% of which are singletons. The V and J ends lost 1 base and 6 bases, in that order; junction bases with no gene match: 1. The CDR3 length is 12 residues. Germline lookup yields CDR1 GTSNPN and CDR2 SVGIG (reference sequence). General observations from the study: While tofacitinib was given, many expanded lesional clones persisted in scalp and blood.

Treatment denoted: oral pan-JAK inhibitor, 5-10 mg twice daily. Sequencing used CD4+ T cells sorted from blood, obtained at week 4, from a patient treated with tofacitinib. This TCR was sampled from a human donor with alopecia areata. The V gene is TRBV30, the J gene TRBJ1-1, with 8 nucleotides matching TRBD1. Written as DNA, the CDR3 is TGTGCCTGGAGTGCAGGGGGCCCTGAAGCTTTCTTT. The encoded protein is CAWSAGGPEAFF.